Listed below are T cell receptor beta chains from one sample, sequenced in a study of shared clonotypes between healthy human individuals. Profiled with immunoSEQ multiplex PCR; TCRdb holds only in-frame clones, not every one. Of approximately 500,000 clones listed, 78% are singletons. Specimen: PBMCs. The receptor source for this set is a middle-aged woman in good health. Some clones in this sample may be carry-over from other donors' samples. CDR3s include the opening cysteine and the closing phenylalanine or tryptophan. The D gene is left open where the match is weak. Rows may omit the clone size; those that give it use once, few, many or a size class.

CDR3,DNA,size,V,J,D
CASSQDGEKLFF,TGTGCCAGCAGCCAGGATGGCGAAAAACTGTTTTTT,many,TRBV5-8,TRBJ1-4,-
CASSSSGSETQYF,TGTGCCAGCAGTTCCAGCGGGAGTGAGACCCAGTACTTC,-,TRBV9,TRBJ2-5,TRBD2
CASSPSSNEKLFF,TGTGCCAGCAGCCCGTCCTCTAATGAAAAACTGTTTTTT,-,TRBV7-2,TRBJ1-4,-
CASSKRDRVTDTQYF,TGTGCCAGCAGCAAGAGGGACAGGGTTACAGATACGCAGTATTTT,-,TRBV21-1,TRBJ2-3,-
CASSLWPGYYEQYF,TGTGCCAGCAGTTTATGGCCAGGGTACTACGAGCAGTACTTC,-,TRBV28,TRBJ2-7,-
CSAPRLSEQYF,TGCAGTGCTCCCCGACTCTCCGAGCAGTACTTC,-,TRBV20-1,TRBJ2-7,-
CASSQLDYGYTF,TGTGCCAGCAGCCAACTAGACTATGGCTACACCTTC,-,TRBV14,TRBJ1-2,-
CASSAGTEAFF,TGTGCCAGCAGTGCAGGCACTGAAGCTTTCTTT,-,TRBV2,TRBJ1-1,-
CASSLGLGGGRANEQFF,TGTGCCAGCAGCTTAGGCCTCGGTGGGGGGAGGGCGAATGAGCAGTTCTTC,-,TRBV11-2,TRBJ2-1,TRBD2
CASSPLSGSNTGELFF,TGTGCCAGCTCACCACTATCCGGGAGTAACACCGGGGAGCTGTTTTTT,-,TRBV18,TRBJ2-2,-
CASSETGGESDTQYF,TGTGCCAGCAGCGAGACAGGGGGCGAATCAGATACGCAGTATTTT,-,TRBV7-3,TRBJ2-3,TRBD1
CASSPGIVSAQYNEQFF,TGTGCCAGCAGCCCTGGGATTGTTAGCGCTCAATACAATGAGCAGTTCTTC,-,TRBV7-2,TRBJ2-1,-
CASRLAGGSYNEQFF,TGCGCCAGCAGACTAGCGGGAGGATCCTACAATGAGCAGTTCTTC,-,TRBV10-2,TRBJ2-1,TRBD2
CASSLEGGLRLSPETQYF,TGTGCCAGCAGTTTAGAGGGGGGGCTTCGACTATCCCCCGAGACCCAGTACTTC,-,TRBV27,TRBJ2-5,-
CASSDFGLSILNNEQFF,TGCGCCAGCAGTGATTTTGGGCTCTCAATACTCAACAATGAGCAGTTCTTC,-,TRBV10-2,TRBJ2-1,-
CASSLAKSSREQYF,TGTGCCAGCAGCTTGGCCAAGTCTAGTCGCGAGCAGTACTTC,-,TRBV5-4,TRBJ2-7,-
CASSLTGQGNEKLFF,TGTGCCAGCAGCTTAACGGGACAGGGGAATGAAAAACTGTTTTTT,-,TRBV7-8,TRBJ1-4,TRBD1
CSVGRAGEFSGANVLTF,TGCAGCGTTGGTCGCGCAGGGGAGTTCTCTGGGGCCAACGTCCTGACTTTC,-,TRBV29-1,TRBJ2-6,-
CASSFGGGSYEQYF,TGTGCCAGCAGTTTTGGCGGGGGGTCCTACGAGCAGTACTTC,-,TRBV28,TRBJ2-7,TRBD2
CASSSTAGEFADTQYF,TGTGCCAGCAGCTCCACTGCGGGAGAGTTTGCAGATACGCAGTATTTT,-,TRBV9,TRBJ2-3,TRBD2
CASSFWTGVGQETQYF,TGTGCCAGCTCGTTCTGGACAGGGGTCGGTCAAGAGACCCAGTACTTC,-,TRBV18,TRBJ2-5,TRBD1
CASRPPGGVNQPQHF,TGTGCCAGTAGACCTCCAGGTGGGGTCAATCAGCCCCAGCATTTT,-,TRBV19,TRBJ1-5,-
CASSMVLADTGELFF,TGTGCCAGTAGTATGGTCCTAGCCGACACCGGGGAGCTGTTTTTT,-,TRBV19,TRBJ2-2,-
CASRPGTGGVYEQYF,TGCGCCAGCAGACCTGGGACAGGGGGCGTCTACGAGCAGTACTTC,-,TRBV5-1,TRBJ2-7,TRBD1
CASRPGTGTRNSPLHF,TGCGCCAGCAGGCCCGGGACAGGAACCAGAAATTCACCCCTCCACTTT,-,TRBV5-1,TRBJ1-6,TRBD1
CASSLVSVGQTYGYTF,TGTGCCAGCAGCTTAGTTTCAGTGGGACAGACCTATGGCTACACCTTC,-,TRBV7-2,TRBJ1-2,TRBD1
CASSPGTGGYRFKLFF,TGCGCCAGCAGCCCCGGGACAGGGGGGTACCGATTTAAACTGTTTTTT,-,TRBV5-1,TRBJ1-4,TRBD1
CASSLTGRSYNEQFF,TGTGCCAGCAGCTTAACGGGACGGTCCTACAATGAGCAGTTCTTC,-,TRBV11-2,TRBJ2-1,-
CAISEITDTQYF,TGTGCCATCAGTGAAATCACTGACACGCAGTATTTT,few,TRBV10-3,TRBJ2-3,-
CASSLRFFNEQFF,TGTGCCAGCAGCTTAAGGTTCTTCAATGAGCAGTTCTTC,-,TRBV5-6,TRBJ2-1,-
CASSLGGLAGALRENEQFF,TGTGCCAGCAGCTTGGGGGGACTAGCGGGAGCCCTCCGGGAGAATGAGCAGTTCTTC,-,TRBV5-4,TRBJ2-1,TRBD2
CASSLLFGAEAFF,TGTGCCAGCAGCTTATTGTTTGGGGCTGAAGCTTTCTTT,-,TRBV11-2,TRBJ1-1,-
CASSFTSSSYNEQFF,TGTGCCAGCAGTTTCACCTCGAGCTCCTACAATGAGCAGTTCTTC,once,TRBV27,TRBJ2-1,-
CASSDVYSGANVLTF,TGTGCCAGCAGTGACGTGTACTCTGGGGCCAACGTCCTGACTTTC,-,TRBV6-1,TRBJ2-6,-
CASRMTGIGIYNEQFF,TGTGCCAGCAGGATGACAGGCATTGGGATCTACAATGAGCAGTTCTTC,-,TRBV28,TRBJ2-1,-
CASSQRLADYSGANVLTF,TGTGCCAGCAGCCAAAGACTAGCGGACTACTCTGGGGCCAACGTCCTGACTTTC,-,TRBV14,TRBJ2-6,TRBD2
CASSLWRTGELFF,TGTGCCAGCAGTTTATGGCGTACCGGGGAGCTGTTTTTT,-,TRBV28,TRBJ2-2,-
CASQRQGHNSPLHF,TGTGCCAGCCAGAGGCAGGGCCATAATTCACCCCTCCACTTT,-,TRBV27,TRBJ1-6,-
CATSTGTSPGYTF,TGTGCCACCAGCACAGGCACCAGTCCTGGCTACACCTTC,few,TRBV15,TRBJ1-2,-
CASSAFRSGTDTQYF,TGTGCCAGCAGCGCGTTCAGGTCGGGCACAGATACGCAGTATTTT,-,TRBV9,TRBJ2-3,-
CASSRGQLSSGNTIYF,TGTGCCAGCAGTAGAGGACAGCTGAGCTCTGGAAACACCATATATTTT,-,TRBV6-6,TRBJ1-3,-
CASKVRGKAYF,TGTGCCAGCAAAGTAAGGGGGAAGGCGTACTTC,-,TRBV28,TRBJ2-7,-
CASSNQGGGETQYF,TGTGCCAGCAGCAACCAGGGCGGCGGGGAGACCCAGTACTTC,-,TRBV7-2,TRBJ2-5,-
CASSAYLGQTKETQYF,TGTGCCAGCAGTGCTTACCTGGGACAGACCAAAGAGACCCAGTACTTC,-,TRBV28,TRBJ2-5,TRBD1
CASSSSGNGGNEQFF,TGTGCCAGCAGCTCTAGCGGGAATGGGGGCAATGAGCAGTTCTTC,-,TRBV7-3,TRBJ2-1,TRBD2
CASSLGGTDTQYF,TGTGCCAGCAGCTTAGGCGGCACAGATACGCAGTATTTT,-,TRBV5-8,TRBJ2-3,-
CASSTGLAGAGTQYF,TGTGCCAGCAGCACGGGACTAGCGGGAGCAGGGACCCAGTACTTC,-,TRBV6-5,TRBJ2-5,TRBD2
CASSVLALETGELFF,TGTGCCAGCAGCGTCCTAGCGTTGGAGACCGGGGAGCTGTTTTTT,-,TRBV9,TRBJ2-2,-